The T cell receptor (beta chain) under discussion was sequenced for a study of post-analysis software for immune sequencing data. Study-wide background: Relapsing-remitting, secondary progressive and progressive-relapsing multiple sclerosis were all included among the disease courses.

This CDR3 has 15 amino acids. V lost 6 bases and J lost 5, with 20 bases in between. Details on this clonotype: Its antigen is undetermined.

Regarding the study as a whole: Elevated frequency relative to controls characterized roughly five TRBV segments in patients, TRBV5-6, TRBV5-1 and TRBV20-1 among them. Comparison with controls showed significantly lower normalized Chao1 diversity in multiple sclerosis patients. Samples from a shared batch, those prepared together, strongly co-clustered by F measure.

Incorporated into the TCR beta cDNA libraries were unique molecular identifiers, which served to reduce PCR and sequencing biases. Between roughly 0.95 and 10 million T cells gave rise to 450,000 to 650,000 cDNA molecules. TCRdb independently ran MiXCR on the PCR reads; one entry per CDR3 protein. The sample has 430,000 or so distinct CDR3 sequences; approximately 42% are singletons. Material for sequencing was blood. V is TRBV12-3 or TRBV12-4 and J is TRBJ2-7; D is perhaps TRBD1 or TRBD2 (6 bases each). The receptor was isolated from a girl under 10 years old with multiple sclerosis. In DNA, the CDR3 is TGTGCCAGCAGCCCCCCCGGGGGCTACATCAACGAGCAGTACTTC. Encoded protein: CASSPPGGYINEQYF.